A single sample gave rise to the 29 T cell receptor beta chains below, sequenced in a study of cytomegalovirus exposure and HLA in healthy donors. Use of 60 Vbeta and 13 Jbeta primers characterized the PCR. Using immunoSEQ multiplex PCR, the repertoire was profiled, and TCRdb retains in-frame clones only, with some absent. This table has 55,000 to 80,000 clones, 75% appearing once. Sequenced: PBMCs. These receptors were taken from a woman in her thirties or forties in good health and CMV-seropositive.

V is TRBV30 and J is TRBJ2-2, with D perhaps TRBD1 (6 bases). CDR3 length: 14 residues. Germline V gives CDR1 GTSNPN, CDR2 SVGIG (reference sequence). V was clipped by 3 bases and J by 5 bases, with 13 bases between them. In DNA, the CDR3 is TGTGCCTGGAGACAGGGAATGTCAACCGGGGAGCTGTTTTTT. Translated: CAWRQGMSTGELFF. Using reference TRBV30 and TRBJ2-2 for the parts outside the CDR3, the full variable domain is SQTIHQWPATLVQPVGSPLSLECTVEGTSNPNLYWYRQAAGRGLQLLFYSVGIGQISSEVPQNLSASRPQDRQFILSSKKLLLSDSGFYLCAWRQGMSTGELFFGEGSRLTVL.

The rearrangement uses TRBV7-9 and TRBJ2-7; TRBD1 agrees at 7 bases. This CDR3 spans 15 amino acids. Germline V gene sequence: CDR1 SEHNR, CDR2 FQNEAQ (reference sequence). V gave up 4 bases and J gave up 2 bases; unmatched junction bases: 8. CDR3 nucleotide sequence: TGTGCCAGCAGCTCCCCCGACCAGGGGGCCTACGAGCAGTACTTC. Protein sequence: CASSSPDQGAYEQYF. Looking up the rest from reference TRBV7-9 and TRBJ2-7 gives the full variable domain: DTGVSQNPRHKITKRGQNVTFRCDPISEHNRLYWYRQTLGQGPEFLTYFQNEAQLEKSRLLSDRFSAERPKGSFSTLEIQRTEQGDSAMYLCASSSPDQGAYEQYFGPGTRLTVT.

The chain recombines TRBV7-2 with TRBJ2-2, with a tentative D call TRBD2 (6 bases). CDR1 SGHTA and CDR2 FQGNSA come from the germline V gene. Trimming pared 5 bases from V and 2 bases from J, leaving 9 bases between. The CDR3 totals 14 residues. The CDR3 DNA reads TGTGCCAGCAGCCAGACTAGAAACACCGGGGAGCTGTTTTTT. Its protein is CASSQTRNTGELFF.

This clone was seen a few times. CDR3: CASSVPPTDSYEQYF. As DNA, the CDR3 is TGTGCCAGCAGTGTACCCCCGACAGACTCCTACGAGCAGTACTTC. The chain links TRBV2 to TRBJ2-7; maybe TRBD1 (5 bases). The CDR3 totals 15 residues. V was trimmed by 4 bases and J by 0 bases, leaving 13 bases between them. Per germline, CDR1 SNHLY and CDR2 FYNNEI.

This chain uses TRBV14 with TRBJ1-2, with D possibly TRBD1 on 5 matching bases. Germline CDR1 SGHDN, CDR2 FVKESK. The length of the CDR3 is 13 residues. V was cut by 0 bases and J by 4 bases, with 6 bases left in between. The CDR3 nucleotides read TGTGCCAGCAGCCAAGACAGGGCCTATGGCTACACCTTC. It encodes CASSQDRAYGYTF.

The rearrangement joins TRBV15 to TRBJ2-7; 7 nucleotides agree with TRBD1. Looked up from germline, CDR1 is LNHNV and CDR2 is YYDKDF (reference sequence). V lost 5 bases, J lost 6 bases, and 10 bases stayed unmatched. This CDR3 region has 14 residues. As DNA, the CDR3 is TGTGCCACCAGCTCCGGACAGGTGGCCTTCGAGCAGTACTTC. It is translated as CATSSGQVAFEQYF.

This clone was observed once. The CDR3 DNA reads as TGTGCCATCGGGAACAGGGTCTACGAGCAGTACTTC. It translates to CAIGNRVYEQYF. The chain is built from TRBV10-3 and TRBJ2-7, with D possibly being TRBD1 (6 bases). Trimming stripped 8 bases from V and 3 bases from J, with 11 bases between. The CDR3 has 12 amino acids. Germline V gives CDR1 ENHRY, CDR2 SYGVKD.

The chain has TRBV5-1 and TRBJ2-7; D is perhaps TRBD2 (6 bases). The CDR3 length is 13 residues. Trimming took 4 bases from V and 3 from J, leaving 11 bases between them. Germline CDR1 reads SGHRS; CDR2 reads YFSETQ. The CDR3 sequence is CASSRGGIYEQYF. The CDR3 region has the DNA TGCGCCAGCAGCCGGGGAGGCATCTACGAGCAGTACTTC. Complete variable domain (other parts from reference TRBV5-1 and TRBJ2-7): KAGVTQTPRYLIKTRGQQVTLSCSPISGHRSVSWYQQTPGQGLQFLFEYFSETQRNKGNFPGRFSGRQFSNSRSEMNVSTLELGDSALYLCASSRGGIYEQYFGPGTRLTVT.

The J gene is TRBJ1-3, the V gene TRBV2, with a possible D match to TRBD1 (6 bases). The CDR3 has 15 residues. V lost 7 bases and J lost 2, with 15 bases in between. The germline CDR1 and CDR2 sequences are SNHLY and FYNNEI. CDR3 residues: CASTVYRAAGNTIYF. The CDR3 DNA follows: TGTGCCAGCACAGTTTACAGGGCTGCTGGAAACACCATATATTTT.

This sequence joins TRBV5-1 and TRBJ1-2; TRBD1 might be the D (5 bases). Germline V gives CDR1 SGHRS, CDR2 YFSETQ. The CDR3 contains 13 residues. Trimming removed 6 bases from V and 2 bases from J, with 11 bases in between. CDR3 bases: TGCGCCAGCACCCGCGACAGAAACTATGGCTACACCTTC. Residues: CASTRDRNYGYTF.

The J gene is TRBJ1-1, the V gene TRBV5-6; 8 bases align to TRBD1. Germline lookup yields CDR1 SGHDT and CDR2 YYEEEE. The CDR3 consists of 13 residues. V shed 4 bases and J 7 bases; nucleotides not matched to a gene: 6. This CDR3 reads CASSPTGQDEAFF. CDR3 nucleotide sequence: TGTGCCAGCAGCCCAACGGGACAGGATGAAGCTTTCTTT.

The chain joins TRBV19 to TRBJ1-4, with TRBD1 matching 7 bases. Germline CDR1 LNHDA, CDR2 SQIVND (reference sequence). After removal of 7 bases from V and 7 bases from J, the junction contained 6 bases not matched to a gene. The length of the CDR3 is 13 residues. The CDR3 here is CASKRQGSEKLFF. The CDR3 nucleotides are TGTGCCAGTAAGAGACAGGGATCTGAAAAACTGTTTTTT.

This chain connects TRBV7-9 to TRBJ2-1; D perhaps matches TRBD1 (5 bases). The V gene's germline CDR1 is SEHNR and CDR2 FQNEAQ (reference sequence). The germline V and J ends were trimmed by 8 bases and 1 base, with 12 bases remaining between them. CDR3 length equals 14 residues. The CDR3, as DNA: TGTGCCAGCTTCTACGCAGGGTCCTACAATGAGCAGTTCTTC. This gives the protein CASFYAGSYNEQFF. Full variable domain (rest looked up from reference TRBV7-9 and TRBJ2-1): DTGVSQNPRHKITKRGQNVTFRCDPISEHNRLYWYRQTLGQGPEFLTYFQNEAQLEKSRLLSDRFSAERPKGSFSTLEIQRTEQGDSAMYLCASFYAGSYNEQFFGPGTRLTVL.

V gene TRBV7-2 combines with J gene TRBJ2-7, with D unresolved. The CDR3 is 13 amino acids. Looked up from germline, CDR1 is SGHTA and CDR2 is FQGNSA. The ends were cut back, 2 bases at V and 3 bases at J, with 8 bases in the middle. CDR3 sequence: CASSLKGDYEQYF. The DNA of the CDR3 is TGTGCCAGCAGCTTAAAAGGAGACTACGAGCAGTACTTC.

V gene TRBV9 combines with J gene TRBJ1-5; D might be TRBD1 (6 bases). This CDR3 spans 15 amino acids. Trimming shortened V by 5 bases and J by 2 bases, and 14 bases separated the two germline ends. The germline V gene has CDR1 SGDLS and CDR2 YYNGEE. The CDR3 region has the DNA TGTGCCAGCAGTTTAGGGGGGGTAGGCAATCAGCCCCAGCATTTT. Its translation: CASSLGGVGNQPQHF.

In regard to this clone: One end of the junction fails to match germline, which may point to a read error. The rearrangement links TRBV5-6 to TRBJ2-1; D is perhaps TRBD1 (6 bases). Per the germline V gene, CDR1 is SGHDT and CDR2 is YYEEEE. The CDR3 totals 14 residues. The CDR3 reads CASSLNLGQSEQLF. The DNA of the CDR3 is TGTGCCAGCAGCTTAAACCTAGGACAGAGTGAGCAGCTCTTC.

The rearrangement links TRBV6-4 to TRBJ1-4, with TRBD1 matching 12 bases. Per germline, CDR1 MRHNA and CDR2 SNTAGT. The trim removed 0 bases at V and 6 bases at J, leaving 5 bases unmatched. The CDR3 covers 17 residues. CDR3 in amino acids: CASSDSLGQGAHEKLFF. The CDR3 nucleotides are TGTGCCAGCAGTGACTCATTGGGACAGGGGGCCCATGAAAAACTGTTTTTT.

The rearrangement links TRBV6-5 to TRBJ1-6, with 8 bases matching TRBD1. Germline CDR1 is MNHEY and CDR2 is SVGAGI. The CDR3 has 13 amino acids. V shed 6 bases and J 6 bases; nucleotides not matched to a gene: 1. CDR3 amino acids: CASRQGANSPLHF. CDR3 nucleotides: TGTGCCAGCAGGCAGGGGGCTAATTCACCCCTCCACTTT.

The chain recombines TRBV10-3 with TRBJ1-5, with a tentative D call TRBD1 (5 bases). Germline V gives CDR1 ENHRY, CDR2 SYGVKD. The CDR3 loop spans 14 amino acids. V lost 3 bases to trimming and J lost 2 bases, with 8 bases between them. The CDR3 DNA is TGTGCCATCAGTGAAAGCAGGGGCAATCAGCCCCAGCATTTT. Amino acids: CAISESRGNQPQHF.

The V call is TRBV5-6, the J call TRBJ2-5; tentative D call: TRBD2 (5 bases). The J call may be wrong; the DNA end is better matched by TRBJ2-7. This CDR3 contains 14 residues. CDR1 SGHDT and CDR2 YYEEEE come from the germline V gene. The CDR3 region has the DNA TGTGCCAGTACCCGGGCGCGGGCAGGCTACGAGCAGTACTTC. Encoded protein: CASTRARAGYEQYF.

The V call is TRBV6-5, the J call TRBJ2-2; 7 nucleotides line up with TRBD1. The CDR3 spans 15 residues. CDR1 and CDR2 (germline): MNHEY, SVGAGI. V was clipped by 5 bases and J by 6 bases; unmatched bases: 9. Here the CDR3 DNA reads TGTGCCAGCAGTGGGTTTTATCAGGGGGCCGGGGAGCTGTTTTTT. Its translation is CASSGFYQGAGELFF.

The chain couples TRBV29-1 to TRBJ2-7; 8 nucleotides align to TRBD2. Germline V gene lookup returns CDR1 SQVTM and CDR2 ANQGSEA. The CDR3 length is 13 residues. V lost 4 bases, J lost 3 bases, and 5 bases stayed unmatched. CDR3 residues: CSVVEGLDYEQYF. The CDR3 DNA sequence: TGCAGCGTTGTTGAGGGACTAGACTACGAGCAGTACTTC.

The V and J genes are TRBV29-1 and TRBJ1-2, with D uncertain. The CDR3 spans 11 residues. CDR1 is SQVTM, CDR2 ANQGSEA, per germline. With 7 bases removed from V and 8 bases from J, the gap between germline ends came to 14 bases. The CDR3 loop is CSASLRYGYTF. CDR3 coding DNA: TGCAGCGCCTCTCTTCGGTACGGCTACACCTTC.

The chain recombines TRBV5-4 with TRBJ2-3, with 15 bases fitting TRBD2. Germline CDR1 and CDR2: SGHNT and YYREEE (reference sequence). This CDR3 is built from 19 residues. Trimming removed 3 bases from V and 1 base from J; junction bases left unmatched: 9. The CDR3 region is CASSSPGLAGGMGTDTQYF. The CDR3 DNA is TGTGCCAGCAGCTCACCGGGACTAGCGGGGGGAATGGGCACAGATACGCAGTATTTT.

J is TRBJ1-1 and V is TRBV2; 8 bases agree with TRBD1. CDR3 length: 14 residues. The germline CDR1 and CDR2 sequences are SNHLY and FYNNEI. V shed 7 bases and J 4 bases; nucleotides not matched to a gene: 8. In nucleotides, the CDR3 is TGTGCCAGCAAGGGCCAGGGGGCTTTCACTGAAGCTTTCTTT. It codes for CASKGQGAFTEAFF.

CDR3 region: CASSKGQGPSYEQYF. CDR3 in DNA: TGTGCCAGCAGTAAAGGACAGGGGCCGTCCTACGAGCAGTACTTC. The chain combines TRBV6-6 with TRBJ2-7, with 9 bases lining up with TRBD1. V shed 5 bases and J 1 base; nucleotides not matched to a gene: 6. From germline, CDR1 is MNHNY and CDR2 SVGAGI (reference sequence). The CDR3 length is 15 residues.

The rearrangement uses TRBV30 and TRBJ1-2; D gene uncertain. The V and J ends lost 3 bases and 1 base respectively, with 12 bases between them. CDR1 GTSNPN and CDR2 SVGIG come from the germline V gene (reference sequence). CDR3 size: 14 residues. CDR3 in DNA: TGTGCCTGGAGCCGAAGGCCGGGTAACTATGGCTACACCTTC. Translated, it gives CAWSRRPGNYGYTF.

The CDR3 is CASSVERALGTGELFF. CDR3 nucleotides: TGTGCCAGCAGCGTAGAGAGGGCGTTGGGCACCGGGGAGCTGTTTTTT. The gene calls are TRBV9 and TRBJ2-2; D perhaps matches TRBD2 (5 bases). The CDR3 loop spans 16 amino acids. V was pared by 0 bases and J by 4 bases, with 13 bases between. Germline V gene sequence: CDR1 SGDLS, CDR2 YYNGEE. Full variable domain (missing parts from reference TRBV9 and TRBJ2-2): DSGVTQTPKHLITATGQRVTLRCSPRSGDLSVYWYQQSLDQGLQFLIQYYNGEERAKGNILERFSAQQFPDLHSELNLSSLELGDSALYFCASSVERALGTGELFFGEGSRLTVL.

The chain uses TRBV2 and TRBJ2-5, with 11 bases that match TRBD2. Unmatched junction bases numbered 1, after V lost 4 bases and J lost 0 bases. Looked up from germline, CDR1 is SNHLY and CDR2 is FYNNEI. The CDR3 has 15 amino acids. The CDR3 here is CASSGTSGYQETQYF. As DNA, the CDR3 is TGTGCCAGCAGTGGGACTAGCGGGTACCAAGAGACCCAGTACTTC.